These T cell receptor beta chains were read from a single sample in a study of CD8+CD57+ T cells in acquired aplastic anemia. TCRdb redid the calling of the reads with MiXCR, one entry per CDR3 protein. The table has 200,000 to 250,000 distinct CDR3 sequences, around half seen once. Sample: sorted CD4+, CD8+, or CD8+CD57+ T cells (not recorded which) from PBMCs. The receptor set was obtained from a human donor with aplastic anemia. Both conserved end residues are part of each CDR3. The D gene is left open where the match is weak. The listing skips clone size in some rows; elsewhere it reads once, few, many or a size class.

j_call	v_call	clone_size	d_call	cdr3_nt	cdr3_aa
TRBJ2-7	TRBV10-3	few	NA	TGTGCCATCAGTGAGTTCGGGCAGGGTTTGTACGAGCAGTACTTC	CAISEFGQGLYEQYF
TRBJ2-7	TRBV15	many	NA	TGTGCCACCAGCAGAGATCGGGAACAGGGTTCCTACGAGCAGTACTTC	CATSRDREQGSYEQYF
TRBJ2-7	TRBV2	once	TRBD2	TGTGCCAGCAGTGATGCAAGCGGGGGGGCCAATTCCTTCTACGAGCAGTACTTC	CASSDASGGANSFYEQYF
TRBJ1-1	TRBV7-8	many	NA	TGTGCCAGCAGCGAAGCAGGGGCTTCAGGGAACACTGAAGCTTTCTTT	CASSEAGASGNTEAFF
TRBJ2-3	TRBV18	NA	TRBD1	TGTGCCAGCTCACCCGGGACAGGGCCCGATACGCAGTATTTT	CASSPGTGPDTQYF
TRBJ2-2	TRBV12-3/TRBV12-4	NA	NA	TGTGCCAGCAGTTTCGGCCCCGACGGGGAGCTGTTTTTT	CASSFGPDGELFF
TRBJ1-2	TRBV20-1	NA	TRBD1	TGCAGTGCTAGGCGACAGGGGTTCTATGGCTACACCTTC	CSARRQGFYGYTF
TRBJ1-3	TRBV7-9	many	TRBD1	TGTGCCAGCAGCCCCCGGACAGGAGACAATATTGGAAACACCATATATTTT	CASSPRTGDNIGNTIYF
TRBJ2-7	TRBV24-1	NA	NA	TGTGCCACCGAGAGTACCTCAGGGGGGTACGAGCAGTACTTC	CATESTSGGYEQYF
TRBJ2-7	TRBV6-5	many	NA	TGTGCCAGCAGTTTGGATAGCGGATCCTACGAGCAGTACTTC	CASSLDSGSYEQYF
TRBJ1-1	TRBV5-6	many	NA	TGTGCCAGCTGGGGAAACGGGAACACTGAAGCTTTCTTT	CASWGNGNTEAFF
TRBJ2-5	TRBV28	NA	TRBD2	TGTGCCAGCAGGCGCAGCTCCCCGGGACTAGCGACGAAAGAGACCCAGTACTTC	CASRRSSPGLATKETQYF
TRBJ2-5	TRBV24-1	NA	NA	TGTGCCACCAGTGGCAAAACCCCCACAGGGACCGCACAAGAGACCCAGTACTTC	CATSGKTPTGTAQETQYF
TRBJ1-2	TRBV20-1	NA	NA	TGCAGTGCTACGGAAACAGGGATCGTAAGTGGCTGCACCTTC	CSATETGIVSGCTF
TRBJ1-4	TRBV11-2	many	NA	TGTGCCAGCAGCTTAGTGTTTTGTTTTCCTAATGAAAAACTGTTTTTT	CASSLVFCFPNEKLFF
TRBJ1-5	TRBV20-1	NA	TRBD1	TGCAGTGCCACAACGGGGACAGGGTCCAATCAGCCCCAGCATTTT	CSATTGTGSNQPQHF
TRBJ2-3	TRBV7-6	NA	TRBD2	TGTGCCAGCAGCTCCCTAGCGGGGGGGACAGATACGCAGTATTTT	CASSSLAGGTDTQYF
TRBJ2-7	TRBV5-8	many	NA	TGTGCCAGCAGCTTGGTAGGGCGGGTTTTTTACGAGCAGTACTTC	CASSLVGRVFYEQYF
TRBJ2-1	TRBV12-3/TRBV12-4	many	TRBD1	TGTGCCAGCAGGGACAGGGGATACAATGAGCAGTTCTTC	CASRDRGYNEQFF
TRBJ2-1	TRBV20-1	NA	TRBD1	TGCAGTGCTAGAGATCAAGGACAGGTCTTATCCTACAATGAGCAGTTCTTC	CSARDQGQVLSYNEQFF
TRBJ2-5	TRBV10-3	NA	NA	TGTGCCATCAGTGAGTCCGGGGCATCGGGGGAGACCCAGTACTTC	CAISESGASGETQYF
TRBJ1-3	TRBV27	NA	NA	TGTGCCAGCAGTTTAAGGACAACACCAACTGGAAACACCATATATTTT	CASSLRTTPTGNTIYF
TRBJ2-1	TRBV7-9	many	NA	TGTGCCAGCAGCCCGCGGGATAAGAGCTCCTACAATGAGCAGTTCTTC	CASSPRDKSSYNEQFF
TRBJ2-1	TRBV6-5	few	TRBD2	TGTGCCAGCAGTTATCGGGCGGGAGTTTGGAATGAGCAGTTCTTC	CASSYRAGVWNEQFF
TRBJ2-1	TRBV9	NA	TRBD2	TGTGCCAGCAGCGTGGGTGGCGGGAGGGCCTGGAATGAGCAGTTCTTC	CASSVGGGRAWNEQFF
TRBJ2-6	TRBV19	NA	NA	TGTGCCAGTAGTATAACTCGAGCGGACGCTGGGGCCAACGTCCTGACTTTC	CASSITRADAGANVLTF
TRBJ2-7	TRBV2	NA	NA	TGTGCCAGCAGTTACTCGAGTGGGGCCTTGGGAGAGCAGTACTTC	CASSYSSGALGEQYF
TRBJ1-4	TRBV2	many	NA	TGTGCCAGCAGAAACCGGAGCAGGTCTAATGAAAAACTGTTTTTT	CASRNRSRSNEKLFF
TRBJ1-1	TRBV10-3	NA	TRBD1	TGTGCCATCAGTGGGACAGGTGAAGCTTTCTTT	CAISGTGEAFF
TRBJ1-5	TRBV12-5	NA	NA	TGTGCTAGTGGTTACGAGGGCCTGGGCAATCAGCCCCAGCATTTT	CASGYEGLGNQPQHF
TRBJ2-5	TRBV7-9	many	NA	TGTGCCAGCAGCCCTCCCGGGGGACCGGAGACCCAGTACTTC	CASSPPGGPETQYF
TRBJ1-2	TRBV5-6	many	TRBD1	TGTGCCAGCAGTACTGCAGGGGGCAGCTATGGCTACACCTTC	CASSTAGGSYGYTF
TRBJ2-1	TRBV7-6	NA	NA	TGTGCCAGCAGCTTAGGGGCGGAGTACAATGAGCAGTTCTTC	CASSLGAEYNEQFF
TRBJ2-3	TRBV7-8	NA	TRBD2	TGTGCCAGCAGCGAGACTAGCAGTCTTGCAGATACGCAGTATTTT	CASSETSSLADTQYF
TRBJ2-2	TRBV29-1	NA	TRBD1	TGCAGCGTGTACGGGACAGGGTTTGTGAAGTCGGCCGGGGAGCTGTTTTTT	CSVYGTGFVKSAGELFF
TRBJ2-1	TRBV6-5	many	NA	TGTGCCAGCAGTTACGGGCTCGGCGATGAGCAGTTCTTC	CASSYGLGDEQFF
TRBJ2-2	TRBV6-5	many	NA	TGTGCCAGCAGTCCAGACTGGGCCGGGGAGCTGTTTTTT	CASSPDWAGELFF
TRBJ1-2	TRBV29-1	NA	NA	TGCAGCGTTGTGGCTGGGTTTGCAAGGGGCTACACCTTC	CSVVAGFARGYTF
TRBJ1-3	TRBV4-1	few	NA	TGCGCCAGCAGCCAAGCACCGGACTCTGGAAACACCATATATTTT	CASSQAPDSGNTIYF
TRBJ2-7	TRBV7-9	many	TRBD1	TGTGCCAGCAGCCCCCGGGACAGGGAGGTTCAGGGCTCCTACGAGCAGTACTTC	CASSPRDREVQGSYEQYF
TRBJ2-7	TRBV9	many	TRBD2	TGTGCCAGCAGCGATCCGGGGACTAGCGGGACACAGTACTTC	CASSDPGTSGTQYF
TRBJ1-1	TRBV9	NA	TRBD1	TGTGCCAGCAGCACCAGTAGGGGCGGGACAGGTTCCCTCATTTTT	CASSTSRGGTGSLIF
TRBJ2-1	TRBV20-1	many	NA	TGCAGTGCTAGAGTGCAGGGGTGGGACAATGAGCAGTTCTTC	CSARVQGWDNEQFF
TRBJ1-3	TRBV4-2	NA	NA	TGTGCCAGCAGCCCCTCTCCGGGACGAGGAAACACCATATATTTT	CASSPSPGRGNTIYF
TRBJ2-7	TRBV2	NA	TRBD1	TGTGCCAGCAGCACGGACAGGGACTACGAGCAGTACTTC	CASSTDRDYEQYF
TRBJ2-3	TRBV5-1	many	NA	TGCGCCAGCAGCGACCGGGACACGTACACAGATACGCAGTATTTT	CASSDRDTYTDTQYF
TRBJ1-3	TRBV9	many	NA	TGTGCCAGCAGCCCACAGGGTGGCGGAAACACCATATATTTT	CASSPQGGGNTIYF
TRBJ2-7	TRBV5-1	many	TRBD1	TGCGCCAGCAGCTTGGAAGGGACAGGGGCGGGTGACGAGCAGTACTTC	CASSLEGTGAGDEQYF
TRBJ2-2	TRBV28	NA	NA	TGTGCCAGCGTACGCCGAGGGAAAAACACCGGGGAGCTGTTTTTT	CASVRRGKNTGELFF
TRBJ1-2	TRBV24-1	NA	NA	TGTGCCACCGAGTTCTATGGCTACACCTTC	CATEFYGYTF
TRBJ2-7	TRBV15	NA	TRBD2	TGTGCCACCAGCACGATGGCTAGCGGGGCCCTTTGGGACGAGCAGTACTTC	CATSTMASGALWDEQYF
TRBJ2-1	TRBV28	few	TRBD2	TGTGCCAGCAGTTATCTACTAGCGGGGGCGAACAATGAGCAGTTCTTC	CASSYLLAGANNEQFF
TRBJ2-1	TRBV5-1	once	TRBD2	TGCGCCAGCAGCCTCGGGAGGGCCGGGGGGGAGCAGTTCTTC	CASSLGRAGGEQFF
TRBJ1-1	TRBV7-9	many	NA	TGTGCCAGCAGTCAATTGAACACTGAAGCTTTCTTT	CASSQLNTEAFF
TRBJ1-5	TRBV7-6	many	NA	TGTGCCAGCAGCTTAGGGTCAGGTCAATACAGCAATCAGCCCCAGCATTTT	CASSLGSGQYSNQPQHF
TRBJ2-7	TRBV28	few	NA	TGTGCCAGCAGTTTATCGGCAGGGGATTTTTCCGAGCAGTACTTC	CASSLSAGDFSEQYF
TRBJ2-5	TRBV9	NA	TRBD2	TGTGCCAGCAGCGTGCAAGCGGGGGGTCGGGAGACCCAGTACTTC	CASSVQAGGRETQYF
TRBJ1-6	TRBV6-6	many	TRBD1	TGTGCCAGCAGTTACCTAAATCGGGACAGGGGTGATTCACCCCTCCACTTT	CASSYLNRDRGDSPLHF